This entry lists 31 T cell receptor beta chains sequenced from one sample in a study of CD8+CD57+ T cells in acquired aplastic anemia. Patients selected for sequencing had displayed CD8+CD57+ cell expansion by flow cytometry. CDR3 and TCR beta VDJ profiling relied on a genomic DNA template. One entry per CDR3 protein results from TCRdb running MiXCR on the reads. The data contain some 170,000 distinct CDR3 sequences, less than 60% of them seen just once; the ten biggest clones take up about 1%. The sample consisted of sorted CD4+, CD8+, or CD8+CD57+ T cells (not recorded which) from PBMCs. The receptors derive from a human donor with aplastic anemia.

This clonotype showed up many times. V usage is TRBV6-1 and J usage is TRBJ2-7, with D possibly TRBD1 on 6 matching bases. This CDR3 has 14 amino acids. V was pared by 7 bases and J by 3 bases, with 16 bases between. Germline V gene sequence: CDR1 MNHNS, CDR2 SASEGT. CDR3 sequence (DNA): TGTGCCAGCAAGACAGGTGGGGGCCTCTACGAGCAGTACTTC. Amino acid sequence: CASKTGGGLYEQYF.

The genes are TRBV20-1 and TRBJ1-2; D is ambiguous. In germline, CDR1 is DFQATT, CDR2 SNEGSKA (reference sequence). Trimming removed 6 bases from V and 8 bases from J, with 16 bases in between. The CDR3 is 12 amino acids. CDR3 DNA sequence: TGCAGTGCCACCATATGGCAAGAAGGCTACACCTTC. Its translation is CSATIWQEGYTF.

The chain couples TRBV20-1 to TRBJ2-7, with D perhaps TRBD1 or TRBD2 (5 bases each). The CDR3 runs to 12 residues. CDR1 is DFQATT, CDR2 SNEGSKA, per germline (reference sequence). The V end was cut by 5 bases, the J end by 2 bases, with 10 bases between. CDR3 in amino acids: CSASGGPYEQYF. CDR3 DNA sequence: TGCAGTGCTTCTGGGGGACCCTACGAGCAGTACTTC.

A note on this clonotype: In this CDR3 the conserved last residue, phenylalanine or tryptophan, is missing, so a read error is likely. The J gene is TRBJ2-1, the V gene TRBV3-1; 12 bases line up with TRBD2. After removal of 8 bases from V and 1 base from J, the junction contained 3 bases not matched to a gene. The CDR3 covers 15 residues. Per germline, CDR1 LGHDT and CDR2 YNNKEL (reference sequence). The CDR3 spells CASLGLAGSYNEQFS. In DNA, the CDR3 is TGTGCCAGCTTGGGACTAGCGGGTTCCTACAATGAGCAGTTCTCC.

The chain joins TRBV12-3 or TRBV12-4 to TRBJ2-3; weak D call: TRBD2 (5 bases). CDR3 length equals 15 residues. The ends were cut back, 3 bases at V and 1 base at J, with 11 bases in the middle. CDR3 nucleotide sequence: TGTGCCAGCAGTTTCTGGGCGGAGGGCACAGATACGCAGTATTTT. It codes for CASSFWAEGTDTQYF.

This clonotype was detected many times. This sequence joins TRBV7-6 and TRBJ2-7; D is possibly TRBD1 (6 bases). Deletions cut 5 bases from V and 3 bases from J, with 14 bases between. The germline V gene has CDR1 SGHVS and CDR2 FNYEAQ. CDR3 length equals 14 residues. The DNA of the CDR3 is TGTGCCAGCAGCCGGACAGACGGAAACTACGAGCAGTACTTC. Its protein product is CASSRTDGNYEQYF.

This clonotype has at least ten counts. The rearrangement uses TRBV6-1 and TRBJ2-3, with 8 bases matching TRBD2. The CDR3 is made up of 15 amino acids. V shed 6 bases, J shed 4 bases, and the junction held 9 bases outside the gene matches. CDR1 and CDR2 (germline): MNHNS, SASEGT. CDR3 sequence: CASSRRGGPPDTQYF. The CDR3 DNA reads TGTGCCAGCAGCCGACGGGGGGGCCCGCCAGATACGCAGTATTTT.

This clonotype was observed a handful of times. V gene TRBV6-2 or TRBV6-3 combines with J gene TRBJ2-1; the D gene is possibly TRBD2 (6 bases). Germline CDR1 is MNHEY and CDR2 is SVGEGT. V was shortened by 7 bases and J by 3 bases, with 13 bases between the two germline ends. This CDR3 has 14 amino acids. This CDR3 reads CASTHGEVYNEQFF. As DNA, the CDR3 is TGTGCCAGCACCCATGGGGAGGTCTACAATGAGCAGTTCTTC.

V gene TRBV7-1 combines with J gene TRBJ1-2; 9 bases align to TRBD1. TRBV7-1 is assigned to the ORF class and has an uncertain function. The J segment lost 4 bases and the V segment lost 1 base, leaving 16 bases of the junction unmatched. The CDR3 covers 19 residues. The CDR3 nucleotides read TGTGCCAGCAGCTCAGGACCCCACCCAACAGGGGGCGCGGGCTATGGCTACACCTTC. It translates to CASSSGPHPTGGAGYGYTF.

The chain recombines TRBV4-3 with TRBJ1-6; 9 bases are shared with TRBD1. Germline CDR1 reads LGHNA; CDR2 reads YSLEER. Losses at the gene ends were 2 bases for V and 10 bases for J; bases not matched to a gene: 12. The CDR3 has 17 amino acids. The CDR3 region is CASSQCLSGQGISPLHF. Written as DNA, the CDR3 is TGCGCCAGCAGCCAATGTTTATCGGGACAGGGAATCTCACCCCTCCACTTT.

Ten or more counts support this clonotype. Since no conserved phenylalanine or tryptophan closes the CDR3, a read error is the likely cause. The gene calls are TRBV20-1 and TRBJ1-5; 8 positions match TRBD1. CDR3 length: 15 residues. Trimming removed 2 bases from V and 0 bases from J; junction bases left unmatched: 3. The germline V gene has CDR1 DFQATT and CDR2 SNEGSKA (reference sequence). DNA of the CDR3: TGCAGTGCTAGATCGGGACAGGTTAGCAATCAGCCCCAGCATCTT. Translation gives CSARSGQVSNQPQHL.

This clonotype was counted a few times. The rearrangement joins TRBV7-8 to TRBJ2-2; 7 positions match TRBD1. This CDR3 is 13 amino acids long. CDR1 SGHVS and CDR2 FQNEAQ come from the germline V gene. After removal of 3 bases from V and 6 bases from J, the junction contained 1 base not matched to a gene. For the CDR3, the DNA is TGTGCCAGCAGCTTCGACAGGGCCGGGGAGCTGTTTTTT. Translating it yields CASSFDRAGELFF.

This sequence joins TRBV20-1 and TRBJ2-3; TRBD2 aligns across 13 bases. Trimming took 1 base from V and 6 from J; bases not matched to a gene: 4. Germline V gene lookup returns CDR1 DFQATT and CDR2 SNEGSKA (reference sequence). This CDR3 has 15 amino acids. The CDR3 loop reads CSARVALAGGDTQYF. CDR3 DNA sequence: TGCAGTGCTAGAGTGGCACTAGCGGGGGGGGATACGCAGTATTTT.

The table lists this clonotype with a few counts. CDR3: CSARAGGLCRPGGYTF. CDR3 sequence (DNA): TGCAGTGCTAGAGCAGGGGGCCTATGCCGTCCCGGTGGCTACACCTTC. The genes are TRBV20-1 and TRBJ1-2; 8 nucleotides align to TRBD1. The germline V gene encodes CDR1 DFQATT and CDR2 SNEGSKA (reference sequence). The CDR3 totals 16 residues. The ends lost 1 base at V and 7 bases at J; junction bases unmatched: 14.

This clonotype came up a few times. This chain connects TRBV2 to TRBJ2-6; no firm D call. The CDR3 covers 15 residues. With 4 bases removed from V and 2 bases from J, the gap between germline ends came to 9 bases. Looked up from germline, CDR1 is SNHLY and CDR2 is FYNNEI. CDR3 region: CASSGVLPGANVLTF. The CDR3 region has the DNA TGTGCCAGCAGTGGAGTACTCCCTGGGGCCAACGTCCTGACTTTC. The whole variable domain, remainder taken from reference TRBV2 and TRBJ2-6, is EPEVTQTPSHQVTQMGQEVILRCVPISNHLYFYWYRQILGQKVEFLVSFYNNEISEKSEIFDDQFSVERPDGSNFTLKIRSTKLEDSAMYFCASSGVLPGANVLTFGAGSRLTVL.

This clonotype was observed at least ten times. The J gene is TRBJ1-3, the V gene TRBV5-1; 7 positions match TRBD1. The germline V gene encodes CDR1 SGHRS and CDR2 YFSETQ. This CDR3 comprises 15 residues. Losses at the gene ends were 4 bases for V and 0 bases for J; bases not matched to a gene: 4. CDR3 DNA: TGCGCCAGCAGCGGTGGGACAGCCTCTGGAAACACCATATATTTT. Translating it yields CASSGGTASGNTIYF.

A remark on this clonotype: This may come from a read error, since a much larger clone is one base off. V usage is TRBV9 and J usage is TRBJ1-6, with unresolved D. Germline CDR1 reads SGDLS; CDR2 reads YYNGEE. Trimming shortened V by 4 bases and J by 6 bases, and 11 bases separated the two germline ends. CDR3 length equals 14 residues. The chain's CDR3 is CASSTGWGNSPLHF. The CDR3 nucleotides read TGTGCCAGCAGCACCGGGTGGGGTAATTCACCCCTCCACTTT.

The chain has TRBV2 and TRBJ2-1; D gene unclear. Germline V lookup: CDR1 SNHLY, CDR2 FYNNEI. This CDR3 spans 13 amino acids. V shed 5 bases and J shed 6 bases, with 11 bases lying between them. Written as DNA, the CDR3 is TGTGCCAGCAGTAGATCGCTAGGCAATGAGCAGTTCTTC. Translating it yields CASSRSLGNEQFF.

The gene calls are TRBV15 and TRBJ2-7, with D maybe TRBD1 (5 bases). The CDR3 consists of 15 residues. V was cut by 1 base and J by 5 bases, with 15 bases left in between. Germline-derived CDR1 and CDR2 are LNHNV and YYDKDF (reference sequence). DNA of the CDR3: TGTGCCACCAGCAGAGCGGCCAGGGCGCCCCACGAGCAGTACTTC. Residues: CATSRAARAPHEQYF.

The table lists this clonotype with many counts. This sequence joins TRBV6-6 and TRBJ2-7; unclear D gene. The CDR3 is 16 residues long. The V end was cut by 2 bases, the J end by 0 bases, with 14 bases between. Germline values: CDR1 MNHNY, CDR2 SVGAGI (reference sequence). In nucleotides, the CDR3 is TGTGCCAGCAGTTACCTACGACTCGCGAGCTCCTACGAGCAGTACTTC. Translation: CASSYLRLASSYEQYF.

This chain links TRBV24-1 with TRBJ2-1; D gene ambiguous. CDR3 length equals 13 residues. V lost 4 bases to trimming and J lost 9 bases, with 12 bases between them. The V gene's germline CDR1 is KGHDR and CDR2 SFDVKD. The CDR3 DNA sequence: TGTGCCACCAGTGACCTTAATCGACGTGAGCAGTTCTTC. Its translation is CATSDLNRREQFF.

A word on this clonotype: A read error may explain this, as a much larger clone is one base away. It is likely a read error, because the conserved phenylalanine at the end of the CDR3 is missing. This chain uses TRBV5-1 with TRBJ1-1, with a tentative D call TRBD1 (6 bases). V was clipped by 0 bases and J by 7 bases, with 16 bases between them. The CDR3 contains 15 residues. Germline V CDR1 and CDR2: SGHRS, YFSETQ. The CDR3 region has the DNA TGCGCCAGCAGCTTGGGTTCGTGGGGGGCTGGTGAAGCTTTCCTT. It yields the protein CASSLGSWGAGEAFL.

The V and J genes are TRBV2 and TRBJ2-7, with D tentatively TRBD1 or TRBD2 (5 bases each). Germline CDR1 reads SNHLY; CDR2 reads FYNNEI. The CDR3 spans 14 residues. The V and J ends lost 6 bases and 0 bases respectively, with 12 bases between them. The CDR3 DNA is TGTGCCAGCAGAGAGGGGATGTACTCCTACGAGCAGTACTTC. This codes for CASREGMYSYEQYF.

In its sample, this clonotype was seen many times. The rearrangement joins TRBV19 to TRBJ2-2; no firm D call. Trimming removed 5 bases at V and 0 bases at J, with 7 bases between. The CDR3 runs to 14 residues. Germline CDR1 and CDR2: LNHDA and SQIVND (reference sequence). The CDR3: CASSLPTNTGELFF. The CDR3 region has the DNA TGTGCCAGTAGTCTCCCGACGAACACCGGGGAGCTGTTTTTT.

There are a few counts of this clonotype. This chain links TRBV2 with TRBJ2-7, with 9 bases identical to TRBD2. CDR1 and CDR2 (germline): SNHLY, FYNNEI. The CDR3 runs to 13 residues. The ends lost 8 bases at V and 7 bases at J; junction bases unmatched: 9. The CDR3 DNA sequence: TGTGCCAGCCTCTATAGCGGGAGCGGGGAGCAGTACTTC. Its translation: CASLYSGSGEQYF.

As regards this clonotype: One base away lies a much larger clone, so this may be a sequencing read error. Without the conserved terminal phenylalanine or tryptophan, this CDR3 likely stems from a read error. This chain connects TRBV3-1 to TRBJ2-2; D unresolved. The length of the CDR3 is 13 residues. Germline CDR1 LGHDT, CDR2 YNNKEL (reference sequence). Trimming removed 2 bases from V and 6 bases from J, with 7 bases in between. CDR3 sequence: CASSQRESGELFL. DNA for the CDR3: TGTGCCAGCAGCCAAAGGGAATCCGGGGAGCTGTTTCTT.

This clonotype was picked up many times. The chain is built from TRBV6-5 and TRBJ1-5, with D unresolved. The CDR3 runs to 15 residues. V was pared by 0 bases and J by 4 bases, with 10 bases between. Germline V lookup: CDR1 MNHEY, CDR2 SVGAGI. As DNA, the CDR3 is TGTGCCAGCAGTTACTCACCGGGGAAAAATCAGCCCCAGCATTTT. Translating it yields CASSYSPGKNQPQHF.

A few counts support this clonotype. The CDR3 nucleotides read TGTGCCATCAGACTAGCTAACGAGCAGTACTTC. Its protein is CAIRLANEQYF. The chain carries TRBV10-3 and TRBJ2-7; a weak D match, TRBD2 (6 bases). Between the trimmed V and J ends, which lost 6 bases and 5 bases, there was a span of 8 bases. The CDR3 covers 11 residues. Looked up from germline, CDR1 is ENHRY and CDR2 is SYGVKD.

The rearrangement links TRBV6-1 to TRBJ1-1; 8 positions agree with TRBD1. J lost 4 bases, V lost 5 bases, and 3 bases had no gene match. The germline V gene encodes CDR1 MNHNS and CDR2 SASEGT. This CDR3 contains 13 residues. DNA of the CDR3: TGTGCCAGCAGTAAGACAGGGGCCACTGAAGCTTTCTTT. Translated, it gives CASSKTGATEAFF.

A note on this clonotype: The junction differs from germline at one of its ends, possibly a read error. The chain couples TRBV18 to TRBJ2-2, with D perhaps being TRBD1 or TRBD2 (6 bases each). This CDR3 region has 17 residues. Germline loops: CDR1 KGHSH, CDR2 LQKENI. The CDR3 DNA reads TGTGCCATCTCCAGACTTCCGGGACGGCGGGACACCGGGGAGCTTTTTTTT. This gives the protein CAISRLPGRRDTGELFF.

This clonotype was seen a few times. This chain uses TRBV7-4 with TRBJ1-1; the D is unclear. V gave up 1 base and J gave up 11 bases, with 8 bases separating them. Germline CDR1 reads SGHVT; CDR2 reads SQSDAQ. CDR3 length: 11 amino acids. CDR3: CASSLGQAAFF. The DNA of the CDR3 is TGTGCCAGCAGCTTAGGCCAGGCGGCTTTCTTT.